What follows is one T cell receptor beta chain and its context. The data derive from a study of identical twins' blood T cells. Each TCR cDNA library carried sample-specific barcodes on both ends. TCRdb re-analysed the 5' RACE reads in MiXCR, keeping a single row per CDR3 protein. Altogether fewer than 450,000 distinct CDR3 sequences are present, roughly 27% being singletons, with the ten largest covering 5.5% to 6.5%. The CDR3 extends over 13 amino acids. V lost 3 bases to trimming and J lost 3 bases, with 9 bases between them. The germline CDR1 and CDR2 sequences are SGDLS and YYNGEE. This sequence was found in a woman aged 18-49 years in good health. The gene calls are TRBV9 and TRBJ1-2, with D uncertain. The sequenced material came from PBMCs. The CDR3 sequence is CASSAGGYYGYTF. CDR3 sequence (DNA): TGTGCCAGCAGCGCCGGAGGGTACTATGGCTACACCTTC.